Listed below are T cell receptor beta chains from one sample, sequenced in a study of cytomegalovirus exposure and HLA in healthy donors. Produced via immunoSEQ multiplex PCR; TCRdb's table is partial and in-frame only. The sample shows fewer than 85,000 clones, about 78% of them seen only once. Sequences were obtained from PBMCs. The receptors shown here come from a male donor in good health and CMV-seropositive. CDR3s include the opening cysteine and the closing phenylalanine or tryptophan. The D gene is left open where the match is weak. Size values are once, few and many counts, or a class for expanded clones, and some rows have none.

D: TRBD2; J: TRBJ2-5; V: TRBV5-1; length: 16; size: .; DNA: TGCGCCAGCAGCAGGGGGGCTAGCGGGAGACTGGAGACCCAGTACTTC; CDR3: CASSRGASGRLETQYF
D: .; J: TRBJ1-2; V: TRBV9; length: 13; size: once; DNA: TGTGCCAGCAGTACAACAGGGAACTATGGCTACACCTTC; CDR3: CASSTTGNYGYTF
D: .; J: TRBJ2-3; V: TRBV7-9; length: 14; size: once; DNA: TGTGCCAGCAGCTTAGGTCAGGACACAGATACGCAGTATTTT; CDR3: CASSLGQDTDTQYF
D: .; J: TRBJ2-3; V: TRBV4-3; length: 14; size: once; DNA: TGCGCCAGCAGCCTAATCCGGGACTCAGATACGCAGTATTTT; CDR3: CASSLIRDSDTQYF
D: TRBD1; J: TRBJ1-1; V: TRBV5-1; length: 15; size: .; DNA: TGCGCCAGCAGCTTAGGGACAGGGAGGGACACTGAAGCTTTCTTT; CDR3: CASSLGTGRDTEAFF
D: TRBD1; J: TRBJ2-7; V: TRBV18; length: 16; size: .; DNA: TGTGCCAGCTCAACCTCCCGGGACAGGGCGGGCTACGAGCAGTACTTC; CDR3: CASSTSRDRAGYEQYF
D: TRBD2; J: TRBJ2-5; V: TRBV5-1; length: 16; size: .; DNA: TGCGCCAGCAGCTTGAGGGGTAGCGGGGGCTGGGAGACCCAGTACTTC; CDR3: CASSLRGSGGWETQYF
D: TRBD2; J: TRBJ2-1; V: TRBV2; length: 15; size: .; DNA: TGTGCCAGCAGTCCTACTAGCGGGAGTTACAATGAGCAGTTCTTC; CDR3: CASSPTSGSYNEQFF
D: .; J: TRBJ2-7; V: TRBV7-2; length: 15; size: .; DNA: TGTGCCAGCAGCTTAGAAGCACTAGTCTCCTACGAGCAGTACTTC; CDR3: CASSLEALVSYEQYF
D: TRBD1; J: TRBJ2-5; V: TRBV5-1; length: 15; size: few; DNA: TGCGCCAGCAGCTTGTACGGACAGGGGGTAGAGACCCAGTACTTC; CDR3: CASSLYGQGVETQYF
D: .; J: TRBJ1-1; V: TRBV29-1; length: 14; size: .; DNA: TGCAGCGTCGGGGGGACCAGGGGGAACACTGAAGCTTTCTTT; CDR3: CSVGGTRGNTEAFF
D: .; J: TRBJ2-7; V: TRBV11-2; length: 16; size: .; DNA: TGTGCCAGCAGCTTAGATCAATCTGGACTTGGGCGCGAGCAGTACTTC; CDR3: CASSLDQSGLGREQYF
D: .; J: TRBJ2-2; V: TRBV6-4; length: 14; size: .; DNA: TGTGCCAGCAGTGACTTTAGCGTCACCGGGGAGCTGTTTTTT; CDR3: CASSDFSVTGELFF
D: TRBD1; J: TRBJ2-5; V: TRBV9; length: 15; size: .; DNA: TGTGCCAGCAGCTTCGGGACAGGGGAGAGTGGGACCCAGTACTTC; CDR3: CASSFGTGESGTQYF
D: .; J: TRBJ1-5; V: TRBV27; length: 13; size: .; DNA: TGTGCCAGCGGCGGATTTAGCAATCAGCCCCAGCATTTT; CDR3: CASGGFSNQPQHF
D: .; J: TRBJ1-1; V: TRBV7-2; length: 15; size: .; DNA: TGTGCCAGCAGCTCCCGGACATATAGGAACACTGAAGCTTTCTTT; CDR3: CASSSRTYRNTEAFF
D: TRBD2; J: TRBJ2-7; V: TRBV28; length: 14; size: .; DNA: TGTGCCAGCAGTGAGGCGGGCGGGAGATACGAGCAGTACTTC; CDR3: CASSEAGGRYEQYF
D: .; J: TRBJ1-2; V: TRBV29-1; length: 13; size: .; DNA: TGCAGCGTTGACCCGACAGCTTACTATGGCTACACCTTC; CDR3: CSVDPTAYYGYTF
D: .; J: TRBJ1-2; V: TRBV28; length: 15; size: .; DNA: TGTGCCAGCAGCCCAGTGGGAGGGGGATCCTATGGCTACACCTTC; CDR3: CASSPVGGGSYGYTF
D: .; J: TRBJ1-2; V: TRBV2; length: 16; size: .; DNA: TGTGCCAGCAGTGAAGCCCCCGGGGGGGATAAGGATGGCTACACCTTC; CDR3: CASSEAPGGDKDGYTF
D: .; J: TRBJ1-2; V: TRBV7-2; length: 12; size: .; DNA: TGTGCCAGCAGCTACCGGGACTATGGCTACACCTTC; CDR3: CASSYRDYGYTF
D: TRBD2; J: TRBJ2-7; V: TRBV6-1; length: 14; size: .; DNA: TGTGCCAGCAGTGAGTCGGGGGGTTGGTACGAGCAGTACTTC; CDR3: CASSESGGWYEQYF
D: .; J: TRBJ2-3; V: TRBV21-1; length: 20; size: once; DNA: TGTGCCAGCAGCAAAGCGGCTGGCGGGAGGGCCGTTAACCGCCACGATACGCAGTATTTT; CDR3: CASSKAAGGRAVNRHDTQYF
D: .; J: TRBJ1-4; V: TRBV19; length: 16; size: .; DNA: TGTGCCAGTAGTAGACAGGTCCTCCGGACTGATGAAAAACTGTTTTTT; CDR3: CASSRQVLRTDEKLFF
D: .; J: TRBJ2-7; V: TRBV6-5; length: 14; size: few; DNA: TGTGCCAGCAGTTACTCAGGGGTCCCCTACGAGCAGTACTTC; CDR3: CASSYSGVPYEQYF
D: TRBD2; J: TRBJ2-5; V: TRBV5-1; length: 18; size: .; DNA: TGCGCCAGCAGCTTGTTGGATCAGGCTAGCGGGAGGCGAGAGACCCAGTACTTC; CDR3: CASSLLDQASGRRETQYF
D: .; J: TRBJ2-2; V: TRBV7-8; length: 12; size: .; DNA: TGTGCCAGCAGCCCCCGGGTCGGGGAGCTGTTTTTT; CDR3: CASSPRVGELFF
D: .; J: TRBJ2-5; V: TRBV15; length: 17; size: .; DNA: TGTGCCACCAGCAGAGATCTCCGTGGGAGGTCCCAAGAGACCCAGTACTTC; CDR3: CATSRDLRGRSQETQYF
D: .; J: TRBJ1-3; V: TRBV9; length: 15; size: .; DNA: TGTGCCAGCACCACCGGGGGACTATCTGGAAACACCATATATTTT; CDR3: CASTTGGLSGNTIYF
D: .; J: TRBJ2-3; V: TRBV6-1; length: 15; size: .; DNA: TGTGCCAGCAGTGAAGCGGCGGGGAGCACAGATACGCAGTATTTT; CDR3: CASSEAAGSTDTQYF
D: .; J: TRBJ2-7; V: TRBV9; length: 16; size: .; DNA: TGTGCCAGCAGCGCGACCGGACAGACGAGCTCCTACGAGCAGTACTTC; CDR3: CASSATGQTSSYEQYF
D: TRBD1; J: TRBJ2-1; V: TRBV7-2; length: 13; size: once; DNA: TGTGCCAGCAGCCCAGACAGGGATAATGAGCAGTTCTTC; CDR3: CASSPDRDNEQFF
D: TRBD2; J: TRBJ2-5; V: TRBV19; length: 15; size: few; DNA: TGTGCCAGTAGTATACTGGGACTAAAACAAGAGACCCAGTACTTC; CDR3: CASSILGLKQETQYF